This T cell receptor (beta chain) appears in the sequencing data of a study of shared clonotypes between healthy human individuals. Replicate PCRs run on sorted subsets employed 200 ng DNA, roughly 30,000 T cell genomes. The data were produced by immunoSEQ multiplex PCR, yet TCRdb's version contains in-frame clones alone and is incomplete. The sample contains about a million clones, around four fifths of which appear only once. Study-wide results and caveats: Exclusively blood specimens were collected; tissue repertoires likely differ.

This clone was found many times. As yet, its antigen is unknown. The TCR originated in a young man in good health. Specimen: memory CD4+ T cells sorted from blood. Subset specified: CD45RA-negative fraction.

In DNA form, the CDR3 reads TGTGCCAGCAGCTTTGGGACTAACTATGGCTACACCTTC. As protein: CASSFGTNYGYTF. The genes are TRBV7-2 and TRBJ1-2; no reliable D call. Looked up from germline, CDR1 is SGHTA and CDR2 is FQGNSA. CDR3 size: 13 residues. V was clipped by 3 bases and J by 0 bases, with 5 bases between them.